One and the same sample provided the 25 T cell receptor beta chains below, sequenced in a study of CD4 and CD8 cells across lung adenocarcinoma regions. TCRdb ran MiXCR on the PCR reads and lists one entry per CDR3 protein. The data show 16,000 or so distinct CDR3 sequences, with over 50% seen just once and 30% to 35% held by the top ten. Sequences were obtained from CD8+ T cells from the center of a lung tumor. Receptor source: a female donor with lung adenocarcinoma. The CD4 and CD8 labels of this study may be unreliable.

In DNA, the CDR3 is TGTGCCAGCAGCGGACGCGGGCGGGGGGGGCTAGCGGGGCACGACCCAGAGACCCAGTACTTC. Encoded protein: CASSGRGRGGLAGHDPETQYF. The chain couples TRBV9 to TRBJ2-5, with TRBD2 matching over 9 bases. The germline V gene encodes CDR1 SGDLS and CDR2 YYNGEE. J lost 4 bases, V lost 3 bases, and 25 bases had no gene match. The CDR3 covers 21 residues.

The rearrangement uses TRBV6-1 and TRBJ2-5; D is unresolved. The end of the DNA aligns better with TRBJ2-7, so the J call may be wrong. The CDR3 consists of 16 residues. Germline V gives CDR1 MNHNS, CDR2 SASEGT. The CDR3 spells CASSGSTITARYEQYF. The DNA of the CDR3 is TGTGCCAGCAGCGGTTCCACGATTACGGCCCGTTACGAGCAGTACTTC.

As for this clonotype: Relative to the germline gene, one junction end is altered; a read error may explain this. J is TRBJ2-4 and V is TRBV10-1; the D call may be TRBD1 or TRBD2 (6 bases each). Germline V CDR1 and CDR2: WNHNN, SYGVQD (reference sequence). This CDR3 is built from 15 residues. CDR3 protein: CAGGEGGGDKETQFF. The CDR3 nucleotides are TGCGCCGGGGGTGAGGGGGGCGGGGACAAAGAGACCCAGTTCTTT.

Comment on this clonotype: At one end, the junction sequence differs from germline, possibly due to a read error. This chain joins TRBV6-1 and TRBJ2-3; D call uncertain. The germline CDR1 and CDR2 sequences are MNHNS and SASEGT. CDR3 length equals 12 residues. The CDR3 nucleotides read TGTGCCGGCAGTGAGCAGCAAGATACGCAGTACTTT. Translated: CAGSEQQDTQYF.

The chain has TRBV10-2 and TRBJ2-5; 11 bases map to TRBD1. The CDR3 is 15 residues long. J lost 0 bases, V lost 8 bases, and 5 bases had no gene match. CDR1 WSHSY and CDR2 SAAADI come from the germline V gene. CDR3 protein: CASGQGAGDQETQYF. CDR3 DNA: TGCGCCAGCGGACAGGGGGCCGGTGACCAAGAGACCCAGTACTTC.

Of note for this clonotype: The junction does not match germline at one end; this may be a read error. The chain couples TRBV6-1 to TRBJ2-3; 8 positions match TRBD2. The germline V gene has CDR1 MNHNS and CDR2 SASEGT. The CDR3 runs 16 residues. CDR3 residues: CASSRPGLAGKDTQYF. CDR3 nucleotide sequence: TGTGCCAGCAGTCGCCCGGGGCTAGCGGGCAAAGATACGCAGTATTTC.

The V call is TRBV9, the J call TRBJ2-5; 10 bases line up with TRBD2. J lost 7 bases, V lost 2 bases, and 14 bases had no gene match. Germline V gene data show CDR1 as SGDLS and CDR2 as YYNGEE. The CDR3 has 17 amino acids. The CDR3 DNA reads TGTGCCAGCAGCGTGGGAACCGGGACTAGCGACCGCCGGACCCAGTACTTC. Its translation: CASSVGTGTSDRRTQYF.

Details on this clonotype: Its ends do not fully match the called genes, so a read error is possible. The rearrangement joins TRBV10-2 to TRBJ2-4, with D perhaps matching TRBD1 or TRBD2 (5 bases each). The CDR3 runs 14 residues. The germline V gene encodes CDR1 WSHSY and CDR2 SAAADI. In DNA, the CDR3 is TGCCGCGGCTCGGGGCTGACTGCCAAAAATATGCAGTATTTC. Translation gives CRGSGLTAKNMQYF.

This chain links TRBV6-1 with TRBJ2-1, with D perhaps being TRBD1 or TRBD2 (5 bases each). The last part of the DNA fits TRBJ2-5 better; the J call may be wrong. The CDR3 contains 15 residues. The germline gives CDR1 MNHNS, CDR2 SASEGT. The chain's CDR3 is CASRTGRRQVETQYF. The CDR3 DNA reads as TGTGCCAGCAGGACGGGACGGAGGCAGGTAGAGACCCAGTACTTC.

DNA of the CDR3: TGTGCCAGCAGGCGGACAGGGGGAAATGAGCAGTTCTTC. Its protein is CASRRTGGNEQFF. The chain couples TRBV6-1 to TRBJ2-1, with 10 nucleotides matching TRBD1. This CDR3 contains 13 residues. Per germline, CDR1 MNHNS and CDR2 SASEGT. V lost 6 bases and J lost 7; bases outside the gene matches: 3.

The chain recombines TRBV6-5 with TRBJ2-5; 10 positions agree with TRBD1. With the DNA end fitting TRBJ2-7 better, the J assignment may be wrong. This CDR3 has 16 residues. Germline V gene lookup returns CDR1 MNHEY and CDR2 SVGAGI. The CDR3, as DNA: TGTGCCAGCAGCCTCCCGGGACAGGGGACTCGCTACGAGCAGTACTTC. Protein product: CASSLPGQGTRYEQYF.

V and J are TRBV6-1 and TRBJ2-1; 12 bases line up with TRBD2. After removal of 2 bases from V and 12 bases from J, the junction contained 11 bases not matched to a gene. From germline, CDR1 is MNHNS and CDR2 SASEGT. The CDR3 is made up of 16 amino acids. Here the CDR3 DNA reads TGTGCCAGCAGTGAAACGTGGACTAGCGGGACCGATACGCAGTTCTTC. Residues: CASSETWTSGTDTQFF.

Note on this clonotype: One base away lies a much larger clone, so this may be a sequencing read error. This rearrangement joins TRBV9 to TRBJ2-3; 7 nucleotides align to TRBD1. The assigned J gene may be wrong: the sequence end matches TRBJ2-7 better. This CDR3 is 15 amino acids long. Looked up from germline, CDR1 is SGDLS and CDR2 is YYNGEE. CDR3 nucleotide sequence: TGTGCCAGCACCCCGGGACAGACTACTTACAATGAGCAGTACTTC. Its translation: CASTPGQTTYNEQYF.

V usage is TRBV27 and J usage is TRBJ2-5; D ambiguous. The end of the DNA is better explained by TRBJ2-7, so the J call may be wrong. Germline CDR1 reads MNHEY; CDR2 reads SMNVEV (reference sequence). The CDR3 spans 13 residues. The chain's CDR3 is CASSLSDGYEQYF. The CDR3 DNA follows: TGTGCCAGCAGTTTATCGGACGGCTACGAGCAGTACTTC.

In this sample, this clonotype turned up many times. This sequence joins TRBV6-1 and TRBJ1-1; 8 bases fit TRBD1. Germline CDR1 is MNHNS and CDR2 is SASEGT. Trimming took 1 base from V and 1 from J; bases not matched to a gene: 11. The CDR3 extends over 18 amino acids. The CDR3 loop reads CASSEGQGMYLRNTEAFF. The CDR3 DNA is TGTGCCAGCAGTGAAGGACAGGGGATGTATTTGAGGAACACTGAAGCTTTCTTT.

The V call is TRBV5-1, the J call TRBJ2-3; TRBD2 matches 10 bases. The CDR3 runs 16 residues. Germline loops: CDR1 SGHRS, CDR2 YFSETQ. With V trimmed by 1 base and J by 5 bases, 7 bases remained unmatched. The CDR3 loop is CASSLLLAGQGDTQYF. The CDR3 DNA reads TGCGCCAGCAGCTTGTTACTAGCGGGGCAGGGAGATACGCAGTATTTT.

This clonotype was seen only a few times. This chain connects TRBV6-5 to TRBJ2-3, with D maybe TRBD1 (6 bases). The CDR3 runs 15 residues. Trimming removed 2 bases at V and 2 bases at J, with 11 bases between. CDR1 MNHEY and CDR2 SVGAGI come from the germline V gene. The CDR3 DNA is TGTGCCAGCAGTTACCCTACAGGGACCACAGATACGCAGTATTTT. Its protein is CASSYPTGTTDTQYF.

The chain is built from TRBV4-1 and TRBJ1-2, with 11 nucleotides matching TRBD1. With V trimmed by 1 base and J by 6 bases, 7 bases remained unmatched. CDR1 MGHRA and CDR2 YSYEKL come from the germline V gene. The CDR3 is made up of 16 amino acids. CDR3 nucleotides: TGCGCCAGCAGCCAAGGCTGGACAGGGGGCGAGGATGGCTACACCTTC. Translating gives CASSQGWTGGEDGYTF.

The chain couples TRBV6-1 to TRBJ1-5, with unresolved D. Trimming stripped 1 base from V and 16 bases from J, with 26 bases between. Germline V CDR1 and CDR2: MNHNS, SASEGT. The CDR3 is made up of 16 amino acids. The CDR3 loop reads CASSEVWLLGNQPLHF. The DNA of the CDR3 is TGTGCCAGCAGTGAAGTGTGGTTATTGGGGAATCAGCCCCTCCATTTT.

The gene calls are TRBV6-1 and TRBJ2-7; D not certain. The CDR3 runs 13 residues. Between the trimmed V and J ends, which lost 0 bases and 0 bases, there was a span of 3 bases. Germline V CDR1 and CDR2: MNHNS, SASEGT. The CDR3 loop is CASSEASSYEQYF. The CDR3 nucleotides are TGTGCCAGCAGTGAAGCTAGCTCCTACGAGCAGTACTTC.

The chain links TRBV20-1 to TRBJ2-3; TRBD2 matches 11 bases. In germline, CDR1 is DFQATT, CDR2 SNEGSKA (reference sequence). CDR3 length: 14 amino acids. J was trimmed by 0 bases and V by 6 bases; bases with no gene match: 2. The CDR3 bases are TGCAGTGCAAGACTAGCGGGGAGCACAGATACGCAGTATTTT. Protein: CSARLAGSTDTQYF.

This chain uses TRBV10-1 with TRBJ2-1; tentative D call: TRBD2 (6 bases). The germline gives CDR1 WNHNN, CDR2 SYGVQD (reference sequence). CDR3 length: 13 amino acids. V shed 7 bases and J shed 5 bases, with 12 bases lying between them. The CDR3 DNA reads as TGCGCCAGCATCGAGCGGGCCCACAATGAGCAGTTCTTC. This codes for CASIERAHNEQFF.

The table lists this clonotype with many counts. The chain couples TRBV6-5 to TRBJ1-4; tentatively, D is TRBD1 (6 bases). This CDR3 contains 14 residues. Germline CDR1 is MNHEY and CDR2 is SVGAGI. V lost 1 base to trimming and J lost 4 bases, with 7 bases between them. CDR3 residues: CASSYLQGNEKLFF. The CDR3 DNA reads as TGTGCCAGCAGTTACTTACAGGGTAATGAAAAACTGTTTTTT.

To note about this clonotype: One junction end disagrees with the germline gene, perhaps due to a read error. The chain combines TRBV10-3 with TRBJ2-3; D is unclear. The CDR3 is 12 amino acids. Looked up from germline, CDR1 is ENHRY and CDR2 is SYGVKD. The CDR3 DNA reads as TGTGCCATGTCCAGTGACGCAGATACGCAGTATTTC. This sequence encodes CAMSSDADTQYF.

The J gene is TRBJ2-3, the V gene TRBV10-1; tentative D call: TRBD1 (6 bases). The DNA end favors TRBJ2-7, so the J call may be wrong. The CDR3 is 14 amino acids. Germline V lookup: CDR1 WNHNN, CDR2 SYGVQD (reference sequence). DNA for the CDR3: TGCGCGGGCAGTGGGGGCCGTCAGGGAGATACGCAGTACTTC. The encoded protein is CAGSGGRQGDTQYF.